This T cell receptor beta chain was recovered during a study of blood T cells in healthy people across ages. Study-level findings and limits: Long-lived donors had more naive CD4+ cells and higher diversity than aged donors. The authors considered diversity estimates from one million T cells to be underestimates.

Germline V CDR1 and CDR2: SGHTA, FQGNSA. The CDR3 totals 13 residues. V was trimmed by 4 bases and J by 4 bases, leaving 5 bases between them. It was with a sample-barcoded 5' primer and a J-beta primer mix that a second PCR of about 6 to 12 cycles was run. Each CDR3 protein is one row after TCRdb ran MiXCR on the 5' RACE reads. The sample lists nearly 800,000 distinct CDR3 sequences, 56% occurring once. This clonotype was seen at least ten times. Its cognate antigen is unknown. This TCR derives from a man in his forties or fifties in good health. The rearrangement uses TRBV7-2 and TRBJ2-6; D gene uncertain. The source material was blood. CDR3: CASSSPGANVLTF. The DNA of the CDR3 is TGTGCCAGCAGCTCCCCAGGGGCCAACGTCCTGACTTTC.